This entry is about one T cell receptor (beta chain). This CDR3 has 18 residues. Germline V CDR1 and CDR2: LNHNV, YYDKDF (reference sequence). J was trimmed by 3 bases and V by 2 bases; bases with no gene match: 13. The data originate from a study of shared clonotypes between healthy human individuals. TCRdb keeps only in-frame clones here, not all; method: immunoSEQ multiplex PCR. The table shows about 2.1 million clones, with around 93% occurring only once. As defined, naive CD8 cells were CD45RO-negative and positively selected for CCR7, with terminally differentiated effector memory CD45RA+ cells excluded.

The sequence was collected from a young man in good health. Some clones in this sample may be carry-over from other donors' samples. The chain links TRBV15 to TRBJ2-5, with 9 nucleotides matching TRBD1. Sequencing input: naive CD8+ T cells from PBMCs. The CDR3 here is CATSRRTGDVLGEETQYF. CDR3 bases: TGTGCCACCAGCAGAAGGACAGGGGATGTTCTCGGCGAAGAGACCCAGTACTTC.